This T cell receptor (beta chain) was sequenced in a study of cytomegalovirus exposure and HLA in healthy donors. PCR used 60 Vbeta primers and 13 Jbeta primers. Data came from immunoSEQ multiplex PCR; TCRdb stores just in-frame clones and leaves some out. The data contain more than 90,000 clones, approximately 89% of them singletons. Sample: PBMCs. The receptor was derived from a man in his thirties or forties in good health and CMV-seronegative.

The DNA for the CDR3 is TGTGCCAGCAGCCAAAGAGCGGGGCCCCTCTACGAGCAGTACTTC. Encoded protein: CASSQRAGPLYEQYF. The rearrangement joins TRBV14 to TRBJ2-7; 7 nucleotides line up with TRBD2. CDR3 length equals 15 residues. The V and J ends lost 2 bases and 3 bases, in that order; junction bases with no gene match: 7. CDR1 and CDR2 (germline): SGHDN, FVKESK.